Presented here are 11 T cell receptor beta chains from one specimen sequenced in a study of OX40 agonist ivuxolimab in advanced cancers. Libraries were constructed by the immunoSEQ multiplex PCR assay. TCRdb carries this immuneACCESS record with in-frame sequences only. Its versions omit some clonotypes, under half of them owing to an unresolved V gene in the studies checked, with the rest unexplained. The sample contains over 40,000 clones, approximately 80% of them found a single time. The ten largest make up roughly 5% of the sample. Material: CD4+ or CD8+ T cells sorted from blood, obtained in a trial of the OX40 agonist ivuxolimab. These receptors originate from an adult with an advanced solid tumor such as melanoma, head and neck, liver or kidney cancer.

This chain links TRBV5-5 with TRBJ1-1; D is ambiguous. Germline CDR1 reads SGHKS; CDR2 reads YYEKEE (reference sequence). Trimming took off 3 bases at V and 1 base at J, with 13 bases between the two ends. The CDR3 has 15 residues. The CDR3 sequence: CASSSPRVGNTEAFF. The CDR3 nucleotides are TGTGCCAGCAGCTCTCCGCGGGTTGGGAACACTGAAGCTTTCTTT.

This chain links TRBV30 with TRBJ1-1; D is ambiguous. CDR1 GTSNPN and CDR2 SVGIG come from the germline V gene (reference sequence). With 4 bases removed from V and 0 bases from J, the gap between germline ends came to 15 bases. This CDR3 is built from 15 residues. CDR3 protein: CAWKVGKTLNTEAFF. DNA of the CDR3: TGTGCCTGGAAAGTAGGAAAAACCTTGAACACTGAAGCTTTCTTT.

A few counts support this clone. The genes are TRBV11-2 and TRBJ1-2; tentatively, D is TRBD1 (5 bases). V gave up 4 bases and J gave up 8 bases, with 20 bases separating them. Germline V CDR1 and CDR2: SGHAT, FQNNGV. The CDR3 covers 15 residues. CDR3 sequence (DNA): TGTGCCAGCAGCTCAGAAAGGGGACCACCAAGGGGCTACACCTTC. As protein: CASSSERGPPRGYTF.

By share, this clone counts as medium-sized. V usage is TRBV18 and J usage is TRBJ2-2; possibly TRBD1 for D (5 bases). The V and J ends lost 5 bases and 1 base respectively, with 11 bases between them. Looked up from germline, CDR1 is KGHSH and CDR2 is LQKENI. This CDR3 contains 15 residues. CDR3 sequence: CASSARQGNTGELFF. The CDR3 DNA reads TGTGCCAGCTCAGCACGGCAGGGGAACACCGGGGAGCTGTTTTTT.

This clone came up a few times. DNA of the CDR3: TGCAGCGTTGAAGGGACAGGGGTGGATGAAAAACTGTTTTTT. It translates to CSVEGTGVDEKLFF. V is TRBV29-1 and J is TRBJ1-4; 9 bases are shared with TRBD1. The CDR3 has 14 amino acids. The V gene's germline CDR1 is SQVTM and CDR2 ANQGSEA. V shed 1 base and J 6 bases; nucleotides not matched to a gene: 3.

The V call is TRBV6-1, the J call TRBJ2-5, with D unclear. CDR1 MNHNS and CDR2 SASEGT come from the germline V gene. The CDR3 is made up of 14 amino acids. The V gene lost 8 bases and the J gene lost 4 bases, with 17 bases spanning the gap. CDR3: CASHPKRASETQYF. The CDR3 DNA reads TGTGCCAGCCACCCCAAAAGGGCATCAGAGACCCAGTACTTC.

The chain combines TRBV5-1 with TRBJ2-5; 10 bases agree with TRBD1. The V and J ends lost 2 bases and 3 bases, in that order; junction bases with no gene match: 1. CDR1 is SGHRS, CDR2 YFSETQ, per germline. This CDR3 region has 14 residues. The CDR3 bases are TGCGCCAGCAGCTTTGGACAGGGGGAAGAGACCCAGTACTTC. Protein: CASSFGQGEETQYF. Variable domain in full (rest from reference TRBV5-1 and TRBJ2-5): KAGVTQTPRYLIKTRGQQVTLSCSPISGHRSVSWYQQTPGQGLQFLFEYFSETQRNKGNFPGRFSGRQFSNSRSEMNVSTLELGDSALYLCASSFGQGEETQYFGPGTRLLVL.

Here the CDR3 DNA reads TGCGCCAGCAGCTTGGGATTGGCAGGGGACACTGAAGCTTTCTTT. Amino acids: CASSLGLAGDTEAFF. The chain links TRBV5-1 to TRBJ1-1; tentative D call: TRBD1 (6 bases). CDR3 size: 15 residues. V lost 0 bases and J lost 3, with 12 bases in between. The germline CDR1 and CDR2 sequences are SGHRS and YFSETQ.

This CDR3 is CASSPGHNQPQHF. As DNA, the CDR3 is TGTGCCAGCAGCCCCGGACACAATCAGCCCCAGCATTTT. The J gene is TRBJ1-5, the V gene TRBV11-2, with D maybe TRBD1 (5 bases). V gave up 5 bases and J gave up 3 bases, with 8 bases separating them. The length of the CDR3 is 13 residues. Germline V lookup: CDR1 SGHAT, CDR2 FQNNGV.

The chain links TRBV4-3 to TRBJ2-1; 7 bases agree with TRBD2. The junction had 9 bases not matched to a gene; V was cut back by 1 base and J by 3 bases. The CDR3 is 17 amino acids. Germline-derived CDR1 and CDR2 are LGHNA and YSLEER. The CDR3 sequence: CASSQAPLAANYNEQFF. CDR3 coding DNA: TGCGCCAGCAGCCAAGCCCCCCTAGCGGCTAACTACAATGAGCAGTTCTTC.

The chain employs TRBV18 and TRBJ1-3, with a weak D call TRBD1 (5 bases). V was trimmed by 1 base and J by 0 bases, leaving 7 bases between them. The germline CDR1 and CDR2 sequences are KGHSH and LQKENI. The CDR3 covers 15 residues. The CDR3 DNA is TGTGCCAGCTCACCACAGGGGACCTCTGGAAACACCATATATTTT. This encodes CASSPQGTSGNTIYF.